This TCR beta chain comes out of a study of early T cells in non-severe SARS-CoV-2 infection. Looking at the study overall: The study sequenced bulk RNA from unsorted whole blood, with chains unpaired.

Study observations and caveats: VDJdb matches were skewed toward anti-spike CD8 T cell responses.

About this clonotype: As yet, its antigen is unknown.

As part of library construction, unique molecular identifiers were attached to individual cDNA molecules. TCRdb itself ran the 5' RACE reads through MiXCR, one entry per CDR3 protein. Among around 63,000 distinct CDR3 sequences listed, 9% to 10% were seen once. Germline V gene sequence: CDR1 DFQATT, CDR2 SNEGSKA (reference sequence). V lost 3 bases and J 6 bases, leaving 14 bases between the germline ends. This CDR3 comprises 13 residues. This chain links TRBV20-1 with TRBJ1-1, with D perhaps TRBD1 (5 bases). Sequenced here: whole blood, sampled at baseline. The source is an adult who was a healthcare worker with PCR-confirmed SARS-CoV-2 infection or an uninfected control (not recorded which). CDR3 in amino acids: CSARPIDSPEAFF. CDR3 in DNA: TGCAGTGCTAGGCCGATAGACAGCCCTGAAGCTTTCTTT.